The 27 T cell receptor beta chains listed next were all sequenced from one sample in a study of shared clonotypes between healthy human individuals. Repertoires were generated with immunoSEQ multiplex PCR, while TCRdb's copy carries only in-frame clones and drops some. The sample includes approximately 1,500,000 clones, roughly 98% of them seen just once. The sequenced sample consisted of naive CD4+ T cells sorted from blood. Subset noted: CD45RA+ positively selected. The receptors originated from a man aged 25-45 years in good health.

Written as DNA, the CDR3 is TGTGCCAGCAGTCCCCCGGGGGCCAGGGGACGCCACGAGCAGTACTTC. It translates to CASSPPGARGRHEQYF. The rearrangement joins TRBV28 to TRBJ2-7; D is perhaps TRBD1 or TRBD2 (6 bases each). CDR3 length: 16 amino acids. V was clipped by 5 bases and J by 5 bases, with 22 bases between them. Germline loops: CDR1 MDHEN, CDR2 SYDVKM.

This chain joins TRBV5-4 and TRBJ2-7; 8 bases line up with TRBD2. Looked up from germline, CDR1 is SGHNT and CDR2 is YYREEE (reference sequence). The CDR3 totals 15 residues. The J segment lost 4 bases and the V segment lost 2 bases, leaving 8 bases of the junction unmatched. CDR3 coding DNA: TGTGCCAGCAGCTTCACAGCGGGAGTTCTGTACGAGCAGTACTTC. Translated: CASSFTAGVLYEQYF.

The V and J genes are TRBV28 and TRBJ1-5; a possible D gene is TRBD1 (6 bases). Per the germline V gene, CDR1 is MDHEN and CDR2 is SYDVKM. Trimming took 7 bases from V and 2 from J, leaving 9 bases between them. The length of the CDR3 is 13 residues. CDR3 DNA sequence: TGTGCCAGCACCTCAGGGGGCAATCAGCCCCAGCATTTT. Amino acid sequence: CASTSGGNQPQHF.

As for this clone: Other nucleotide sequences in the sample specify the same CDR3. The chain recombines TRBV5-1 with TRBJ2-2, with 10 bases lining up with TRBD1. This CDR3 is 15 amino acids long. Per the germline V gene, CDR1 is SGHRS and CDR2 is YFSETQ. V lost 3 bases to trimming and J lost 5 bases; unmatched junction nucleotides: 4. The CDR3 coding sequence is TGCGCCAGCAGCTCCCGGGACAGGGGAACCGGGGAGCTGTTTTTT. Translating it yields CASSSRDRGTGELFF.

Turning to this clone: Within the sample, other DNA sequences also encode this same CDR3. The V and J genes are TRBV18 and TRBJ2-1; D not certain. CDR1 is KGHSH and CDR2 is LQKENI in the germline V gene. V lost 0 bases and J lost 5, with 8 bases in between. The CDR3 covers 14 residues. The CDR3 coding sequence is TGTGCCAGCTCACCACCGGGCAGGAACAATGAGCAGTTCTTC. It specifies CASSPPGRNNEQFF.

This chain links TRBV28 with TRBJ2-1, with TRBD2 matching over 11 bases. The germline V gene has CDR1 MDHEN and CDR2 SYDVKM. Germline trimming cut 5 bases from V and 0 bases from J; bases unmatched to any gene: 3. This CDR3 contains 16 residues. CDR3 DNA: TGTGCCAGCAGTAGACTAGCGGGAAGCTCCTACAATGAGCAGTTCTTC. It yields the protein CASSRLAGSSYNEQFF.

This chain connects TRBV5-1 to TRBJ2-2; 8 bases match TRBD1. The CDR3 covers 15 residues. V dropped 3 bases and J dropped 4; count of bases not matched to a gene: 5. Germline lookup yields CDR1 SGHRS and CDR2 YFSETQ. CDR3 sequence: CASSWQGAGTGELFF. CDR3 sequence (DNA): TGCGCCAGCAGCTGGCAGGGGGCCGGCACCGGGGAGCTGTTTTTT.

The chain recombines TRBV6-6 with TRBJ1-5, with no clear D. The CDR3 has 14 residues. Germline CDR1 and CDR2: MNHNY and SVGAGI (reference sequence). V lost 1 base, J lost 6 bases, and 10 bases lay in between. CDR3 protein: CASSYWGNPQPQHF. CDR3 coding DNA: TGTGCCAGCAGTTACTGGGGAAATCCTCAGCCCCAGCATTTT.

This chain joins TRBV5-6 and TRBJ2-7; 7 bases are a match to TRBD1. V was pared by 4 bases and J by 1 base, with 2 bases of the junction left unmatched. Looked up from germline, CDR1 is SGHDT and CDR2 is YYEEEE. The CDR3 spans 13 residues. The CDR3 loop reads CASSPDRSYEQYF. DNA of the CDR3: TGTGCCAGCAGCCCGGACAGGTCCTACGAGCAGTACTTC.

The gene calls are TRBV19 and TRBJ1-3; D is ambiguous. V was trimmed by 5 bases and J by 0 bases, leaving 14 bases between them. CDR3 length equals 16 residues. Germline V lookup: CDR1 LNHDA, CDR2 SQIVND (reference sequence). CDR3 region: CASSGTPLRSGNTIYF. The CDR3, as DNA: TGTGCCAGTAGTGGAACACCTCTACGCTCTGGAAACACCATATATTTT.

This sequence joins TRBV5-1 and TRBJ2-1; D is unresolved. CDR3 length: 13 residues. V lost 4 bases to trimming and J lost 8 bases, with 13 bases between them. Per germline, CDR1 SGHRS and CDR2 YFSETQ. The CDR3 nucleotides are TGCGCCAGCAGCCCCCCGAATGGGGATGAGCAGTTCTTC. This encodes CASSPPNGDEQFF.

The chain employs TRBV5-1 and TRBJ2-7; 9 bases match TRBD1. This CDR3 contains 14 residues. Germline CDR1 SGHRS, CDR2 YFSETQ. V trimming: 5 bases; J trimming: 2 bases; junction bases outside the gene matches: 5. This CDR3 is CASRTGTGTYEQYF. CDR3 nucleotide sequence: TGCGCCAGCAGAACCGGGACAGGGACCTACGAGCAGTACTTC. Looking up the rest from reference TRBV5-1 and TRBJ2-7 gives the full variable domain: KAGVTQTPRYLIKTRGQQVTLSCSPISGHRSVSWYQQTPGQGLQFLFEYFSETQRNKGNFPGRFSGRQFSNSRSEMNVSTLELGDSALYLCASRTGTGTYEQYFGPGTRLTVT.

The rearrangement joins TRBV10-2 to TRBJ2-7; D not certain. The V and J ends lost 2 bases and 2 bases respectively, with 7 bases between them. Germline CDR1 reads WSHSY; CDR2 reads SAAADI. The CDR3 is 13 residues long. CDR3 nucleotide sequence: TGCGCCAGCAGTGAGGGGATCACCTACGAGCAGTACTTC. This translates into CASSEGITYEQYF.

V and J are TRBV19 and TRBJ1-1; D not resolved. The CDR3 is 13 residues long. CDR1 LNHDA and CDR2 SQIVND come from the germline V gene (reference sequence). V lost 5 bases and J lost 0, with 7 bases in between. CDR3 loop: CASSFGMNTEAFF. The CDR3 DNA is TGTGCCAGTAGTTTTGGGATGAACACTGAAGCTTTCTTT.

This clone showed up just once. The chain recombines TRBV7-9 with TRBJ2-5, with a tentative D call TRBD2 (6 bases). The CDR3 is 15 amino acids. Germline V gene lookup returns CDR1 SEHNR and CDR2 FQNEAQ (reference sequence). V lost 5 bases, J lost 5 bases, and 18 bases lay in between. CDR3 loop: CASSNRDWWAETQYF. DNA for the CDR3: TGTGCCAGCAGCAACCGGGACTGGTGGGCCGAGACCCAGTACTTC. The full variable domain, rest sourced from reference TRBV7-9 and TRBJ2-5, is DTGVSQNPRHKITKRGQNVTFRCDPISEHNRLYWYRQTLGQGPEFLTYFQNEAQLEKSRLLSDRFSAERPKGSFSTLEIQRTEQGDSAMYLCASSNRDWWAETQYFGPGTRLLVL.

This clone was detected only a few times. CDR3 nucleotides: TGTGCCAGCAGCTCCCCTTCCGGGGAGCTGTTTTTT. Translation gives CASSSPSGELFF. The chain employs TRBV7-9 and TRBJ2-2; D gene ambiguous. The V gene lost 4 bases and the J gene lost 6 bases, with 6 bases spanning the gap. Germline V gene data show CDR1 as SEHNR and CDR2 as FQNEAQ (reference sequence). CDR3 length: 12 residues.

The genes are TRBV6-6 and TRBJ2-5; 11 bases are shared with TRBD1. From germline, CDR1 is MNHNY and CDR2 SVGAGI (reference sequence). The CDR3 is 16 residues long. The J segment lost 3 bases and the V segment lost 4 bases, leaving 7 bases of the junction unmatched. CDR3 DNA: TGTGCCAGCAGTTTCTTCGGGACAGGGGGGAAAGAGACCCAGTACTTC. It is translated as CASSFFGTGGKETQYF.

V usage is TRBV6-6 and J usage is TRBJ1-1; tentative D call: TRBD1 (5 bases). Per the germline V gene, CDR1 is MNHNY and CDR2 is SVGAGI (reference sequence). The length of the CDR3 is 14 residues. Deletions cut 2 bases from V and 5 bases from J, with 12 bases between. The CDR3 is CASSYGQGRTEAFF. Written as DNA, the CDR3 is TGTGCCAGCAGTTACGGGCAGGGTCGGACTGAAGCTTTCTTT.

The V and J genes are TRBV18 and TRBJ1-5; D gene ambiguous. Trimming cost V 1 base and J 0 bases, with 13 bases left between them. Germline-derived CDR1 and CDR2 are KGHSH and LQKENI. The CDR3 loop spans 17 amino acids. CDR3 protein: CASSPQNSHNSNQPQHF. The CDR3 DNA sequence: TGTGCCAGCTCACCACAGAACAGCCACAATAGCAATCAGCCCCAGCATTTT.

The chain has TRBV4-1 and TRBJ1-5; D uncertain. The CDR3 runs 14 residues. CDR1 and CDR2 (germline): MGHRA, YSYEKL. The V end lost 4 bases, the J end lost 10 bases, and 17 bases lay between the germline ends. The chain's CDR3 is CASSPNDGAGPQHF. The CDR3, as DNA: TGCGCCAGCAGCCCAAATGACGGTGCGGGTCCCCAGCATTTT.

This rearrangement joins TRBV28 to TRBJ2-4, with D possibly TRBD2 on 6 matching bases. This CDR3 contains 14 residues. The ends were cut back, 6 bases at V and 2 bases at J, with 11 bases in the middle. CDR1 MDHEN and CDR2 SYDVKM come from the germline V gene. For the CDR3, the DNA is TGTGCCAGCAGAGCCGGGGGTTCCAAAAACATTCAGTACTTC. As protein: CASRAGGSKNIQYF.

This clone was detected once. This rearrangement joins TRBV30 to TRBJ1-1, with D tentatively TRBD1 (5 bases). The V gene lost 0 bases and the J gene lost 6 bases, with 14 bases spanning the gap. This CDR3 contains 14 residues. Looked up from germline, CDR1 is GTSNPN and CDR2 is SVGIG (reference sequence). The CDR3 protein is CAWSVLEGAAEAFF. The DNA for the CDR3 is TGTGCCTGGAGTGTACTGGAAGGGGCGGCTGAAGCTTTCTTT.

J is TRBJ1-2 and V is TRBV27; D remains ambiguous. The CDR3 is 14 amino acids. Trimming pared 4 bases from V and 4 bases from J, leaving 13 bases between. Germline CDR1 is MNHEY and CDR2 is SMNVEV (reference sequence). The CDR3 reads CASSSTDVPYGYTF. CDR3 nucleotide sequence: TGTGCCAGCAGTTCAACCGACGTTCCCTATGGCTACACCTTC.

The chain carries TRBV4-3 and TRBJ2-1; TRBD2 matches 7 bases. The trim removed 0 bases at V and 9 bases at J, leaving 5 bases unmatched. This CDR3 has 14 residues. CDR1 is LGHNA, CDR2 YSLEER, per germline. The CDR3 coding sequence is TGCGCCAGCAGCCAAGAGCGGGAGTGGGGTGAGCAGTTCTTC. This translates into CASSQEREWGEQFF.

This chain links TRBV18 with TRBJ2-1; TRBD2 matches at 9 bases. CDR3 length equals 19 residues. V gave up 3 bases and J gave up 4 bases; unmatched junction bases: 16. The germline V gene has CDR1 KGHSH and CDR2 LQKENI. For the CDR3, the DNA is TGTGCCAGCTCACCCTTAGCGGGAGTAATGTCTGGGGAATACAATGAGCAGTTCTTC. The encoded protein is CASSPLAGVMSGEYNEQFF.

This rearrangement joins TRBV27 to TRBJ2-7, with 7 bases that match TRBD1. The germline V gene has CDR1 MNHEY and CDR2 SMNVEV (reference sequence). CDR3 size: 14 residues. The V gene end was trimmed by 7 bases and the J gene end by 4 bases; junction bases not matched to a gene: 10. The CDR3 DNA follows: TGTGCCAGCAAGCAAGACAGGGTGGGTTACGAGCAGTACTTC. It translates to CASKQDRVGYEQYF.

The rearrangement links TRBV7-9 to TRBJ1-3; D gene ambiguous. Looked up from germline, CDR1 is SEHNR and CDR2 is FQNEAQ (reference sequence). With 4 bases removed from V and 1 base from J, the gap between germline ends came to 11 bases. The CDR3 totals 15 residues. The CDR3: CASSYAGGSGNTIYF. The CDR3 nucleotides are TGTGCCAGCAGCTACGCGGGAGGGTCTGGAAACACCATATATTTT.